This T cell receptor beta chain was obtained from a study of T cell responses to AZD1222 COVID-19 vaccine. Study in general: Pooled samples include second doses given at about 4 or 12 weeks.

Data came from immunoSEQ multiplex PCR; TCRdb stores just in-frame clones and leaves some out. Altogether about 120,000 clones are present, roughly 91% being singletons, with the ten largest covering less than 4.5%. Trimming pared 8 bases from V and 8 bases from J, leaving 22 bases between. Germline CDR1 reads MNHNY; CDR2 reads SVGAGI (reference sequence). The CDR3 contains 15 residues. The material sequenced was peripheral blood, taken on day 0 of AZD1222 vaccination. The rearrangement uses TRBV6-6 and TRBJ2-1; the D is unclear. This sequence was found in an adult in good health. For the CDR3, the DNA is TGTGCCAGCCGACCCCAGGACCTTTTTACCGATGAGCAGTTCTTC. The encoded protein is CASRPQDLFTDEQFF.